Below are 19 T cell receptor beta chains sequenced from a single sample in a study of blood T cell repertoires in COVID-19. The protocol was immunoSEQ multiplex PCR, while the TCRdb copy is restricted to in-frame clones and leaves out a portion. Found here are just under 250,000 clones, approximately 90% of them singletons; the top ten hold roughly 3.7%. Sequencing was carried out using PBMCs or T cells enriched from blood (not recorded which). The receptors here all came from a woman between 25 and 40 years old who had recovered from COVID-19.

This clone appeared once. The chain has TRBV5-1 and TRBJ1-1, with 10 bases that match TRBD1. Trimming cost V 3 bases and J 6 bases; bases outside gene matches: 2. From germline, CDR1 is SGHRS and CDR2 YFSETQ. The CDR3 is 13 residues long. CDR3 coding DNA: TGCGCCAGCAGCTGGGGACAGGGGTCTGAAGCTTTCTTT. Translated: CASSWGQGSEAFF.

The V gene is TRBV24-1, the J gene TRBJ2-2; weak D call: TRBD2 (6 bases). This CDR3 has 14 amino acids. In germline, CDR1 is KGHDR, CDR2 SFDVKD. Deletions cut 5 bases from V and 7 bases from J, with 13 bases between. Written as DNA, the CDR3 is TGTGCCACCAGTGCCGCGGGGCTGAACGGGGAGCTGTTTTTT. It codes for CATSAAGLNGELFF.

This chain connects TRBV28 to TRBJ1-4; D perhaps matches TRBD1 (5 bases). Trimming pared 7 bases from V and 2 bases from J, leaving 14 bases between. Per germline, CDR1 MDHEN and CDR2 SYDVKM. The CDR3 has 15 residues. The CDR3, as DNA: TGTGCCAGCATCGTTCGATCAGGGACTAATGAAAAACTGTTTTTT. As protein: CASIVRSGTNEKLFF.

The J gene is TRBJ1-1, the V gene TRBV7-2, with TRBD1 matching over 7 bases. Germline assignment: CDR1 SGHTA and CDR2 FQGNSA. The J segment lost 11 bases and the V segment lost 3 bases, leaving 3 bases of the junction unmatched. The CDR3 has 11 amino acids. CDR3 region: CASSFDRAAFF. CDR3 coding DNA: TGTGCCAGCAGCTTCGACAGGGCCGCTTTCTTT.

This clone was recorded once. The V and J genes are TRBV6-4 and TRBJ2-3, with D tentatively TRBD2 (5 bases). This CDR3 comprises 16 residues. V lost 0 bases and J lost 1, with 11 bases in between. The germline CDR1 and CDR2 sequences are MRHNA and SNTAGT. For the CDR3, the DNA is TGTGCCAGCAGTGACTCGAATGCGGGCGGCACAGATACGCAGTATTTT. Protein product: CASSDSNAGGTDTQYF.

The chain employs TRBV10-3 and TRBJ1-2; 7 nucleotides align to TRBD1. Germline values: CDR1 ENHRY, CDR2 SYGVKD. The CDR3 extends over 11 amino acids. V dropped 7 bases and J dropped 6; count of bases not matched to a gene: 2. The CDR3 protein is CAINQGDGYTF. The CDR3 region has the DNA TGTGCCATCAATCAGGGGGATGGCTACACCTTC.

The CDR3 bases are TGCGCCAGCAGCCAAGGGGGACTGGTTCTTACGGGGGAGCTGTTTTTT. Translation: CASSQGGLVLTGELFF. The J gene is TRBJ2-2, the V gene TRBV4-3, with D perhaps TRBD2 (6 bases). The CDR3 runs 16 residues. V dropped 1 base and J dropped 8 bases, with 17 bases sitting between them. Per germline, CDR1 LGHNA and CDR2 YSLEER.

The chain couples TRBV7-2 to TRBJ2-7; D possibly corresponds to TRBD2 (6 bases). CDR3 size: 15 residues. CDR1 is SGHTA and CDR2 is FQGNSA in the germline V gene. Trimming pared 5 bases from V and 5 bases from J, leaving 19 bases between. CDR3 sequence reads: CASSPTPGVGDEQYF. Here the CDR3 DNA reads TGTGCCAGCAGCCCTACTCCGGGGGTAGGCGACGAGCAGTACTTC.

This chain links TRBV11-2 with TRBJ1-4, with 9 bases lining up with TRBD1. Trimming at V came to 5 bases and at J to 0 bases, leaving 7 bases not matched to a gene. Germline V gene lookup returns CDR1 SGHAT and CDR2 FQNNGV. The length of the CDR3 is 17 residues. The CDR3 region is CASSRRTGDATNEKLFF. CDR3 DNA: TGTGCCAGCAGCCGTAGGACAGGGGATGCAACTAATGAAAAACTGTTTTTT.

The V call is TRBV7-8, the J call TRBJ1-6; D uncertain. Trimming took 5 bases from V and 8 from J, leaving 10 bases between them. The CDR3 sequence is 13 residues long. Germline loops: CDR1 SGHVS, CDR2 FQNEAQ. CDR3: CASSKAGDSPLHF. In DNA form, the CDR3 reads TGTGCCAGCAGCAAAGCCGGGGATTCACCCCTCCACTTT.

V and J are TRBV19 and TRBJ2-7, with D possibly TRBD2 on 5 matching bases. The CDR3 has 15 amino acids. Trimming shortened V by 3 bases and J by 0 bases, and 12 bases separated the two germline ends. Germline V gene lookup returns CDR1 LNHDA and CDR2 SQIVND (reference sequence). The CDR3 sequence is CASSMKEDGSYEQYF. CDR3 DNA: TGTGCCAGTAGTATGAAGGAGGACGGCTCCTACGAGCAGTACTTC.

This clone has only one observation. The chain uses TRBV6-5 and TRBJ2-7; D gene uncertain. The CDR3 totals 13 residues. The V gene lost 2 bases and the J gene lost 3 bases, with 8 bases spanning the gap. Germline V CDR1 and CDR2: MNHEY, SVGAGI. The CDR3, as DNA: TGTGCCAGCAGTTACAACCTACGCTACGAGCAGTACTTC. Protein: CASSYNLRYEQYF.

The CDR3: CAWSSNRDSPLSFF. CDR3 in DNA: TGTGCCTGGAGTTCTAACCGGGACAGTCCCCTTTCTTTCTTT. The chain recombines TRBV30 with TRBJ1-1; TRBD1 agrees at 7 bases. CDR1 and CDR2 from the germline V gene are GTSNPN and SVGIG (reference sequence). J lost 12 bases, V lost 2 bases, and 15 bases had no gene match. The CDR3 runs to 14 residues. The variable domain in full, with the rest retrieved from reference TRBV30 and TRBJ1-1, is SQTIHQWPATLVQPVGSPLSLECTVEGTSNPNLYWYRQAAGRGLQLLFYSVGIGQISSEVPQNLSASRPQDRQFILSSKKLLLSDSGFYLCAWSSNRDSPLSFFGQGTRLTVV.

The CDR3 region is CASSPLGGGAYEQYF. CDR3 nucleotide sequence: TGTGCCAGCTCACCTCTTGGAGGAGGGGCCTACGAGCAGTACTTC. V is TRBV18 and J is TRBJ2-7; D perhaps matches TRBD2 (6 bases). The CDR3 totals 15 residues. The V end lost 3 bases, the J end lost 2 bases, and 14 bases lay between the germline ends. Germline CDR1 KGHSH, CDR2 LQKENI.

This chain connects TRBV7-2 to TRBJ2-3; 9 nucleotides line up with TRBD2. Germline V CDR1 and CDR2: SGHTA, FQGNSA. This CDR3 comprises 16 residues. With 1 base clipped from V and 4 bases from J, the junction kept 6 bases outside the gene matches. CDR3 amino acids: CASSLGSGSTADTQYF. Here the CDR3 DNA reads TGTGCCAGCAGCTTAGGTAGCGGGAGTACGGCAGATACGCAGTATTTT. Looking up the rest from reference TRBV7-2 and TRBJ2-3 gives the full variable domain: GAGVSQSPSNKVTEKGKDVELRCDPISGHTALYWYRQSLGQGLEFLIYFQGNSAPDKSGLPSDRFSAERTGGSVSTLTIQRTQQEDSAVYLCASSLGSGSTADTQYFGPGTRLTVL.

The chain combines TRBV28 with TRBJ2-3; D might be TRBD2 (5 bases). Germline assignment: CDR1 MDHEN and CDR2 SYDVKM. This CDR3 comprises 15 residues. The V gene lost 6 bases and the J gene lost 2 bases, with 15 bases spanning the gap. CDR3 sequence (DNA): TGTGCCAGCAGAGGTGGGAGCCCTGTCACAGATACGCAGTATTTT. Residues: CASRGGSPVTDTQYF.

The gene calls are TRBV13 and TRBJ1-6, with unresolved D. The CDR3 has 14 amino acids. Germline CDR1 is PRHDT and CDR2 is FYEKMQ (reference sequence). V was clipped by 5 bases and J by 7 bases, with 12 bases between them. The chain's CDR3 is CASSPRELNSPLHF. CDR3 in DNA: TGTGCCAGCAGCCCCCGGGAGTTAAATTCACCCCTCCACTTT.

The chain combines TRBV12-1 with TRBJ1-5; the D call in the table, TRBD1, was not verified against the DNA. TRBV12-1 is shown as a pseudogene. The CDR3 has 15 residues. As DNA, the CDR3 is TGTGCCAGCAGCATATTAACAGGGAGAGGACAGCCCCAGCATTTT. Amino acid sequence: CASSILTGRGQPQHF.

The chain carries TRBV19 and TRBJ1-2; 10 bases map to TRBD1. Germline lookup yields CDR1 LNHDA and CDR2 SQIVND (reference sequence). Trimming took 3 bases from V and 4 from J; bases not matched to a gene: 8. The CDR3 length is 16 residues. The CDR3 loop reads CASSIASRDRGYGYTF. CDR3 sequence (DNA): TGTGCCAGTAGTATTGCCTCAAGGGACAGGGGCTATGGCTACACCTTC.